The 29 T cell receptor beta chains in this list originate from one sample, sequenced in a study of T cells in Graves' hyperthyroidism and ophthalmopathy. TCR beta CDR3 regions were amplified from RNA transcripts. During a first-round RT-PCR of the TCR CDR3, the HTBI primer set was used. TCRdb recomputed calls from the multiplex PCR reads with MiXCR, one row per CDR3 protein. This repertoire shows more than 500,000 distinct CDR3 sequences, 15% to 20% found once; its top ten account for about 31%. Sequenced material: blood. The receptors originated from a woman in her twenties or thirties with Graves' ophthalmopathy.

This clonotype was detected ten times or more. The chain has TRBV28 and TRBJ1-5; D gene ambiguous. The CDR3 is 12 amino acids. Germline assignment: CDR1 MDHEN and CDR2 SYDVKM. Deletions cut 1 base from V and 7 bases from J, with 5 bases between. The chain's CDR3 is CASSLFPQPQHF. The CDR3 DNA follows: TGTGCCAGCAGTTTATTTCCGCAGCCCCAGCATTTT.

This clonotype was seen many times. The gene calls are TRBV28 and TRBJ2-7; TRBD2 matches at 16 bases. Germline V CDR1 and CDR2: MDHEN, SYDVKM. V shed 4 bases, J shed 7 bases, and the junction held 4 bases outside the gene matches. The CDR3 has 15 amino acids. The CDR3 nucleotides read TGTGCCAGCAGTTCCGGGACTAGCGGGAGGGGGGAGCAGTACTTC. This encodes CASSSGTSGRGEQYF.

The rearrangement links TRBV20-1 to TRBJ2-3, with D maybe TRBD1 (6 bases). Germline V gives CDR1 DFQATT, CDR2 SNEGSKA (reference sequence). The CDR3 runs 14 residues. The germline V and J ends were trimmed by 6 bases and 3 bases, with 16 bases remaining between them. This CDR3 is CSAPGEGHTDTQYF. For the CDR3, the DNA is TGCAGTGCCCCCGGAGAGGGACATACAGATACGCAGTATTTT.

The V call is TRBV7-3, the J call TRBJ1-5; D is unresolved. Deletions cut 5 bases from V and 7 bases from J, with 12 bases between. Germline assignment: CDR1 SGHTA and CDR2 FQGTGA. The CDR3 covers 13 residues. The CDR3: CASSEYVTQPQHF. The CDR3 DNA reads as TGTGCCAGCAGCGAATACGTGACGCAGCCCCAGCATTTT. Full variable domain (missing parts from reference TRBV7-3 and TRBJ1-5): GAGVSQTPSNKVTEKGKYVELRCDPISGHTALYWYRQSLGQGPEFLIYFQGTGAADDSGLPNDRFFAVRPEGSVSTLKIQRTERGDSAVYLCASSEYVTQPQHFGDGTRLSIL.

This clonotype was observed a handful of times. The chain joins TRBV6-1 to TRBJ2-2; 14 bases fit TRBD2. CDR3 length equals 20 residues. Germline CDR1 reads MNHNS; CDR2 reads SASEGT. V dropped 5 bases and J dropped 0; count of bases not matched to a gene: 11. CDR3 residues: CASSFLTSGRAGANTGELFF. DNA of the CDR3: TGTGCCAGCAGTTTCCTGACTAGCGGGAGGGCCGGGGCGAACACCGGGGAGCTGTTTTTT.

The V and J genes are TRBV20-1 and TRBJ1-5, with a weak D call TRBD1 (5 bases). Trimming pared 6 bases from V and 4 bases from J, leaving 19 bases between. Germline assignment: CDR1 DFQATT and CDR2 SNEGSKA (reference sequence). This CDR3 is built from 15 residues. The CDR3 protein is CSATKEATVNQPQHF. CDR3 coding DNA: TGCAGTGCCACTAAGGAGGCGACAGTGAATCAGCCCCAGCATTTT.

This clonotype was seen at least ten times. The chain employs TRBV7-2 and TRBJ2-7; TRBD2 matches at 10 bases. Germline CDR1 SGHTA, CDR2 FQGNSA. This CDR3 has 17 amino acids. The V segment lost 3 bases and the J segment 6 bases; nucleotides outside the gene matches: 14. The CDR3 loop is CASSFRDTGLAAREQYF. The CDR3 DNA sequence: TGTGCCAGCAGCTTCCGGGACACAGGACTAGCGGCCCGCGAGCAGTACTTC.

The chain carries TRBV7-9 and TRBJ2-1; 7 nucleotides align to TRBD2. CDR1 is SEHNR and CDR2 is FQNEAQ in the germline V gene (reference sequence). Trimming took 5 bases from V and 8 from J; bases not matched to a gene: 12. This CDR3 region has 15 residues. CDR3 region: CASSPPLVGGDEQFF. The DNA of the CDR3 is TGTGCCAGCAGCCCACCCCTCGTGGGAGGGGATGAGCAGTTCTTC.

The DNA of the CDR3 is TGTGCCAGCAGCCAAGATCTAGTAGCGGGAGTTCTCGAGCAGTACTTC. This gives the protein CASSQDLVAGVLEQYF. The chain is built from TRBV3-1 and TRBJ2-7; TRBD2 matches at 9 bases. Germline loops: CDR1 LGHDT, CDR2 YNNKEL (reference sequence). V trimming: 0 bases; J trimming: 6 bases; junction bases outside the gene matches: 9. This CDR3 has 16 amino acids.

This clonotype was seen a handful of times. V is TRBV28 and J is TRBJ1-4, with 12 bases matching TRBD1. With V trimmed by 8 bases and J by 8 bases, 9 bases remained unmatched. Germline assignment: CDR1 MDHEN and CDR2 SYDVKM. This CDR3 is built from 15 residues. The CDR3 nucleotides read TGTGCCAGCGGGACAGGGGGCCGGATTGGGGAAAAACTGTTTTTT. Amino acid sequence: CASGTGGRIGEKLFF. The whole variable domain, remainder taken from reference TRBV28 and TRBJ1-4, is DVKVTQSSRYLVKRTGEKVFLECVQDMDHENMFWYRQDPGLGLRLIYFSYDVKMKEKGDIPEGYSVSREKKERFSLILESASTNQTSMYLCASGTGGRIGEKLFFGSGTQLSVL.

The sample holds many counts of this clonotype. The chain is built from TRBV28 and TRBJ2-1, with D possibly being TRBD1 (6 bases). The CDR3 contains 13 residues. With 8 bases removed from V and 2 bases from J, the gap between germline ends came to 10 bases. Germline-derived CDR1 and CDR2 are MDHEN and SYDVKM. CDR3 DNA sequence: TGTGCCAGCCGGACAGACACCTACAATGAGCAGTTCTTC. It translates to CASRTDTYNEQFF.

V gene TRBV12-3 or TRBV12-4 combines with J gene TRBJ2-7, with a tentative D call TRBD2 (6 bases). The ends were cut back, 3 bases at V and 5 bases at J, with 11 bases in the middle. CDR3 size: 13 residues. The CDR3 DNA is TGTGCCAGCAGTTTCGCGGGATCCAACGAGCAGTACTTC. This sequence encodes CASSFAGSNEQYF.

This clonotype was recorded at least ten times. The chain couples TRBV12-3 or TRBV12-4 to TRBJ2-3, with D possibly being TRBD1 or TRBD2 (6 bases each). This CDR3 has 14 residues. Trimming removed 5 bases from V and 0 bases from J, with 9 bases in between. CDR3 nucleotide sequence: TGTGCCAGCAGTCGGGGGCACAGCACAGATACGCAGTATTTT. Its protein product is CASSRGHSTDTQYF.

This clonotype was seen a handful of times. V and J are TRBV3-1 and TRBJ1-1; the D gene is possibly TRBD1 (5 bases). Germline lookup yields CDR1 LGHDT and CDR2 YNNKEL (reference sequence). This CDR3 is 16 amino acids long. V dropped 4 bases and J dropped 4 bases, with 19 bases sitting between them. CDR3 sequence reads: CASSRRTPIGGTEAFF. CDR3 bases: TGTGCCAGCAGCCGGCGAACCCCAATCGGGGGCACTGAAGCTTTCTTT.

The chain employs TRBV9 and TRBJ1-2, with 8 bases aligning to TRBD1. V was clipped by 4 bases and J by 3 bases; unmatched bases: 14. Germline lookup yields CDR1 SGDLS and CDR2 YYNGEE. The CDR3 spans 17 residues. The CDR3 region is CASSIRDLQGGDYGYTF. The CDR3 nucleotides read TGTGCCAGCAGCATCCGAGACCTACAGGGGGGTGACTATGGCTACACCTTC.

This clonotype was picked up many times. The chain couples TRBV19 to TRBJ1-1; a weak D match, TRBD1 (6 bases). This CDR3 comprises 15 residues. Germline lookup yields CDR1 LNHDA and CDR2 SQIVND (reference sequence). Trimming took 5 bases from V and 0 from J, leaving 13 bases between them. CDR3 bases: TGTGCCAGTAGTCCCCCCGGACAGATGAACACTGAAGCTTTCTTT. This encodes CASSPPGQMNTEAFF.

This clonotype was seen at least ten times. The chain couples TRBV12-3 or TRBV12-4 to TRBJ1-3; D perhaps matches TRBD1 (6 bases). The CDR3 runs 18 residues. V lost 0 bases and J lost 1, with 16 bases in between. CDR3 in DNA: TGTGCCAGCAGTTTAGCCTCTGGGTTAGGACAGTCTGGAAACACCATATATTTT. It codes for CASSLASGLGQSGNTIYF.

This clonotype was counted between two and nine times. The V and J genes are TRBV20-1 and TRBJ1-6, with 9 bases fitting TRBD1. V lost 0 bases, J lost 5 bases, and 5 bases stayed unmatched. Germline CDR1 and CDR2: DFQATT and SNEGSKA (reference sequence). The CDR3 extends over 16 amino acids. CDR3 sequence reads: CSARDPGTGNNSPLHF. The CDR3 coding sequence is TGCAGTGCTAGAGACCCCGGGACAGGGAATAATTCACCCCTCCACTTT.

With respect to this clonotype: The junction departs from the called germline gene at one end, perhaps through a read error. The chain joins TRBV20-1 to TRBJ1-5; TRBD1 matches 7 bases. Germline CDR1 reads DFQATT; CDR2 reads SNEGSKA (reference sequence). The CDR3 runs to 15 residues. DNA for the CDR3: TGCAGTGCTGGAGACTCAGGGGGAAACAATCAGCCCCAGCATTTT. Its protein product is CSAGDSGGNNQPQHF.

This clonotype has more than one count but fewer than ten. This rearrangement joins TRBV4-3 to TRBJ1-6; tentatively, D is TRBD1 (5 bases). Germline V CDR1 and CDR2: LGHNA, YSLEER. The CDR3 has 15 residues. V was clipped by 8 bases and J by 5 bases, with 16 bases between them. The CDR3 coding sequence is TGCGCCAGCGTCCGGGGGGTAGGGGATAATTCACCCCTCCACTTT. This encodes CASVRGVGDNSPLHF.

The chain joins TRBV27 to TRBJ2-1; TRBD2 might be the D (6 bases). Trimming pared 5 bases from V and 4 bases from J, leaving 21 bases between. The CDR3 extends over 17 amino acids. In germline, CDR1 is MNHEY, CDR2 SMNVEV (reference sequence). For the CDR3, the DNA is TGTGCCAGCAGTCCCTTGGCGGGACCCAATCTTTACAATGAGCAGTTCTTC. Its translation: CASSPLAGPNLYNEQFF.

The chain employs TRBV9 and TRBJ2-3; no clear D gene. Germline lookup yields CDR1 SGDLS and CDR2 YYNGEE. CDR3 length: 14 residues. V was cut by 0 bases and J by 4 bases, with 9 bases left in between. CDR3 in amino acids: CASSVAAKADTQYF. As DNA, the CDR3 is TGTGCCAGCAGCGTAGCCGCGAAGGCAGATACGCAGTATTTT.

This clonotype was seen only a few times. The rearrangement uses TRBV13 and TRBJ1-1, with D unclear. V lost 0 bases to trimming and J lost 3 bases, with 8 bases between them. The CDR3 consists of 14 residues. Germline V lookup: CDR1 PRHDT, CDR2 FYEKMQ (reference sequence). CDR3 coding DNA: TGTGCCAGCAGCTTAGGGTACGCGGACACTGAAGCTTTCTTT. Its translation is CASSLGYADTEAFF.

The chain couples TRBV5-5 to TRBJ2-1, with D hard to call. CDR3 length: 16 residues. Germline CDR1 reads SGHKS; CDR2 reads YYEKEE (reference sequence). V lost 2 bases and J 0 bases, leaving 12 bases between the germline ends. DNA for the CDR3: TGTGCCAGCAGCTTAGCCTGGCAGAGCTCCTACAATGAGCAGTTCTTC. It codes for CASSLAWQSSYNEQFF.

The chain is built from TRBV10-2 and TRBJ2-3, with 7 positions matching TRBD1. Germline V gene data show CDR1 as WSHSY and CDR2 as SAAADI. This CDR3 is 12 amino acids long. J lost 5 bases, V lost 8 bases, and 4 bases had no gene match. CDR3 in amino acids: CASGTVQDTQYF. The CDR3 DNA follows: TGCGCCAGCGGGACAGTTCAAGATACGCAGTATTTT.

This chain links TRBV30 with TRBJ1-6; D gene uncertain. The length of the CDR3 is 15 residues. Germline values: CDR1 GTSNPN, CDR2 SVGIG (reference sequence). The V end lost 1 base, the J end lost 10 bases, and 17 bases lay between the germline ends. The CDR3 region has the DNA TGTGCCTGGAGTGGGGAAGTTATGGGGTCGTCACCCCTCCACTTT. Translating it yields CAWSGEVMGSSPLHF.

This clonotype was detected only a few times. The chain couples TRBV29-1 to TRBJ2-7; either TRBD1 or TRBD2 may supply D (5 bases each). Per the germline V gene, CDR1 is SQVTM and CDR2 is ANQGSEA. Trimming cost V 3 bases and J 6 bases, with 12 bases left between them. The CDR3 contains 12 residues. CDR3 residues: CSVEGDGFEQYF. CDR3 bases: TGCAGCGTTGAGGGGGATGGGTTCGAGCAGTACTTC.

This clonotype appeared a single time. The chain recombines TRBV6-2 or TRBV6-3 with TRBJ2-4; D not resolved. V dropped 2 bases and J dropped 6 bases, with 5 bases sitting between them. Germline V gives CDR1 MNHEY, CDR2 SVGEGT. This CDR3 spans 12 amino acids. The CDR3 is CASSYPGNIQYF. The CDR3 bases are TGTGCCAGCAGTTACCCAGGAAACATTCAGTACTTC.

This clonotype was observed a few times. The genes are TRBV7-2 and TRBJ2-5, with TRBD1 identical over 8 bases. The CDR3 sequence is 14 residues long. With V trimmed by 5 bases and J by 5 bases, 7 bases remained unmatched. Germline CDR1 is SGHTA and CDR2 is FQGNSA. The CDR3 region has the DNA TGTGCCAGCAGCCAGGACAGGGTGAGGGAGACCCAGTACTTC. It yields the protein CASSQDRVRETQYF. Supplemented by reference TRBV7-2 and TRBJ2-5, the full variable domain reads GAGVSQSPSNKVTEKGKDVELRCDPISGHTALYWYRQSLGQGLEFLIYFQGNSAPDKSGLPSDRFSAERTGGSVSTLTIQRTQQEDSAVYLCASSQDRVRETQYFGPGTRLLVL.